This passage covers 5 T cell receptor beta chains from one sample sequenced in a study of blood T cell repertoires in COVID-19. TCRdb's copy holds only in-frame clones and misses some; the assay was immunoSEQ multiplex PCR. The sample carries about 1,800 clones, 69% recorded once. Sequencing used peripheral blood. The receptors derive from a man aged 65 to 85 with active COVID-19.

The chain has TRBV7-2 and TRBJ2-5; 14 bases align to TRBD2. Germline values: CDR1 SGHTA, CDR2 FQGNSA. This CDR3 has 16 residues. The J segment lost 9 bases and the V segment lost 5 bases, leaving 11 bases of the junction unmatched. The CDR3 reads CASSIGTSGGKRAQYF. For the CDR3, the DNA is TGTGCCAGCAGCATAGGGACTAGCGGGGGCAAGAGGGCCCAGTACTTC.

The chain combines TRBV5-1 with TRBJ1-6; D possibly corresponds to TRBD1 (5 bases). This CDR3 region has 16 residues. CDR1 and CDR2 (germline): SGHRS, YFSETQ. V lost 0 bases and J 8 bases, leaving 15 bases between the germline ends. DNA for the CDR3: TGCGCCAGCAGCTTGGCAACAGGTTTTAGGGATTCACCCCTCCACTTT. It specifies CASSLATGFRDSPLHF.

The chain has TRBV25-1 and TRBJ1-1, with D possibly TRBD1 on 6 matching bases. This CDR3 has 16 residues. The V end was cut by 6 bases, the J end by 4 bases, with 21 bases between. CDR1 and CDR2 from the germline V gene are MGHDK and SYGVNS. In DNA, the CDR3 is TGTGCCAGCAGGGCCTTTGGGGGCAGCGGGGGCACTGAAGCTTTCTTT. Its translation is CASRAFGGSGGTEAFF.

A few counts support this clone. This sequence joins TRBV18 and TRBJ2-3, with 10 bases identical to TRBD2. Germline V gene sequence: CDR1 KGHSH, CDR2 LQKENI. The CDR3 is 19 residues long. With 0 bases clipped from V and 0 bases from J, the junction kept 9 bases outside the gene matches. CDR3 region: CASSPPSGLALASTDTQYF. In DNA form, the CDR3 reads TGTGCCAGCTCACCACCGTCGGGACTAGCGTTAGCTAGCACAGATACGCAGTATTTT.

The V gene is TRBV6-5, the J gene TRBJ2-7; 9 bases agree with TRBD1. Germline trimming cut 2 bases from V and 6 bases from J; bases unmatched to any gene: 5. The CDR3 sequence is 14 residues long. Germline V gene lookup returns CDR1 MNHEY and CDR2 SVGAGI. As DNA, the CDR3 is TGTGCCAGCAGTTACACCGGGACAGGGATCGAGCAGTACTTC. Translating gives CASSYTGTGIEQYF.